Shown below are 15 T cell receptor beta chains from a single sample sequenced in a study of T cells after yellow fever vaccination. Each CDR3 protein is one row after TCRdb ran MiXCR on the 5' RACE reads. The repertoire includes about 400,000 distinct CDR3 sequences, 6% to 8% of them detected once, and about 15% sits in the top ten. This material consisted of PBMCs, taken 5 days after the yellow fever booster vaccination. Receptors were obtained from a man aged 30-40 years who received the YFV17D yellow fever vaccine.

Only a few counts were recorded for this clonotype. This chain links TRBV5-4 with TRBJ2-5; weak D call: TRBD2 (5 bases). The V end was cut by 3 bases, the J end by 3 bases, with 15 bases between. CDR1 and CDR2 from the germline V gene are SGHNT and YYREEE (reference sequence). The CDR3 is 15 amino acids. Here the CDR3 DNA reads TGTGCCAGCAGCTCAGCGGAGCCCGGGGAAGAGACCCAGTACTTC. Protein: CASSSAEPGEETQYF.

This clonotype occurred many times. V usage is TRBV10-3 and J usage is TRBJ1-4; D is uncertain. V lost 2 bases to trimming and J lost 2 bases, with 9 bases between them. The CDR3 has 15 amino acids. The germline CDR1 and CDR2 sequences are ENHRY and SYGVKD. The CDR3 protein is CAISESESTNEKLFF. In DNA form, the CDR3 reads TGTGCCATCAGTGAGAGCGAGTCCACTAATGAAAAACTGTTTTTT.

The gene calls are TRBV20-1 and TRBJ2-2, with 12 bases aligning to TRBD2. CDR3 length: 16 residues. Germline V gives CDR1 DFQATT, CDR2 SNEGSKA (reference sequence). Trimming at V came to 2 bases and at J to 6 bases, leaving 7 bases not matched to a gene. Written as DNA, the CDR3 is TGCAGTGCTAGACCCGCTAGCGGGAGGGCCCCCGGGGAGCTGTTTTTT. Translated, it gives CSARPASGRAPGELFF.

The chain carries TRBV15 and TRBJ1-5; 9 bases line up with TRBD1. Trimming cost V 3 bases and J 3 bases; bases outside gene matches: 6. Germline-derived CDR1 and CDR2 are LNHNV and YYDKDF (reference sequence). The CDR3 sequence is 16 residues long. The CDR3 nucleotides are TGTGCCACCAGCAGTGGAACAGGGGGCTACAATCAGCCCCAGCATTTT. It is translated as CATSSGTGGYNQPQHF.

The rearrangement links TRBV5-6 to TRBJ1-2, with D unresolved. CDR1 is SGHDT and CDR2 is YYEEEE in the germline V gene. The CDR3 length is 14 residues. CDR3: CATKEISANYGYTF. CDR3 nucleotide sequence: TGTGCTACGAAGGAAATCTCTGCTAACTATGGCTACACCTTC.

There are a few counts of this clonotype. V is TRBV5-1 and J is TRBJ2-5; D might be TRBD1 or TRBD2, each matching 5 bases. The CDR3 is made up of 15 amino acids. Germline-derived CDR1 and CDR2 are SGHRS and YFSETQ. Trimming shortened V by 4 bases and J by 5 bases, and 18 bases separated the two germline ends. The CDR3 loop is CASSPSPGREETQYF. Here the CDR3 DNA reads TGCGCCAGCAGCCCTAGCCCGGGGCGAGAGGAGACCCAGTACTTC.

V is TRBV20-1 and J is TRBJ1-5; tentatively, D is TRBD1 (6 bases). In germline, CDR1 is DFQATT, CDR2 SNEGSKA (reference sequence). The CDR3 length is 14 residues. The V and J ends lost 4 bases and 2 bases respectively, with 12 bases between them. CDR3 protein: CSATGEIGNQPQHF. The CDR3, as DNA: TGCAGTGCTACAGGGGAGATTGGCAATCAGCCCCAGCATTTT.

This clonotype has a handful of counts. The chain uses TRBV28 and TRBJ2-7, with 9 bases fitting TRBD1. CDR3 size: 14 residues. Germline CDR1 MDHEN, CDR2 SYDVKM. CDR3 in amino acids: CAVLGTGLSYEQYF. The CDR3 DNA is TGTGCGGTACTGGGGACAGGGCTATCCTACGAGCAGTACTTC.

In this sample, this clonotype turned up many times. The chain is built from TRBV18 and TRBJ1-2; 7 bases align to TRBD1. Germline-derived CDR1 and CDR2 are KGHSH and LQKENI. V shed 1 base and J 5 bases; nucleotides not matched to a gene: 7. The CDR3 has 15 amino acids. CDR3 in amino acids: CASSPRGQALYGYTF. For the CDR3, the DNA is TGTGCCAGCTCACCACGCGGACAGGCCCTATATGGCTACACCTTC. Drawing the rest from reference TRBV18 and TRBJ1-2, the complete variable domain is NAGVMQNPRHLVRRRGQEARLRCSPMKGHSHVYWYRQLPEEGLKFMVYLQKENIIDESGMPKERFSAEFPKEGPSILRIQQVVRGDSAAYFCASSPRGQALYGYTFGSGTRLTVV.

DNA of the CDR3: TGTGCCAGCAGTGAAGTAAATCAGGGCGGCTACACCTTC. Its protein is CASSEVNQGGYTF. J is TRBJ1-2 and V is TRBV6-1; D is perhaps TRBD1 (5 bases). The CDR3 extends over 13 amino acids. Trimming left V 1 base short and J 8 bases short, with 11 bases between. Germline CDR1 reads MNHNS; CDR2 reads SASEGT.

This sequence joins TRBV6-5 and TRBJ2-7, with D possibly TRBD2 on 6 matching bases. Trimming left V 6 bases short and J 2 bases short, with 14 bases between. CDR3 length: 14 residues. Germline V gene lookup returns CDR1 MNHEY and CDR2 SVGAGI. CDR3 residues: CASSYRGDAYEQYF. The CDR3 DNA reads TGTGCCAGCAGCTACCGCGGGGACGCCTACGAGCAGTACTTC.

In its sample, this clonotype was seen a few times. The chain joins TRBV7-2 to TRBJ1-2; 9 nucleotides align to TRBD1. Trimming at V came to 5 bases and at J to 8 bases, leaving 9 bases not matched to a gene. Looked up from germline, CDR1 is SGHTA and CDR2 is FQGNSA. CDR3 size: 14 residues. Here the CDR3 reads CASSTTQGAQGYTF. DNA of the CDR3: TGTGCCAGCAGCACTACACAGGGGGCGCAGGGCTACACCTTC.

This clonotype appeared many times. The rearrangement joins TRBV7-8 to TRBJ2-7, with 7 bases matching TRBD2. Germline V gives CDR1 SGHVS, CDR2 FQNEAQ. CDR3 size: 15 residues. Trimming at V came to 2 bases and at J to 2 bases, leaving 6 bases not matched to a gene. The CDR3 here is CASSLQLAGTYEQYF. CDR3 nucleotide sequence: TGTGCCAGCAGCTTACAATTAGCGGGTACCTACGAGCAGTACTTC.

This clonotype came up a few times. The chain is built from TRBV29-1 and TRBJ2-3; TRBD1 matches 9 bases. Germline V gene data show CDR1 as SQVTM and CDR2 as ANQGSEA. With 5 bases clipped from V and 6 bases from J, the junction kept 12 bases outside the gene matches. CDR3 length: 15 amino acids. The CDR3 coding sequence is TGCAGCGTTACCTGGGACAGGGTCCTTCTGGATACGCAGTATTTT. It yields the protein CSVTWDRVLLDTQYF.

This clonotype has at least ten counts. The chain joins TRBV29-1 to TRBJ2-7, with 7 bases aligning to TRBD1. The CDR3 extends over 12 amino acids. Germline CDR1 SQVTM, CDR2 ANQGSEA. V lost 8 bases to trimming and J lost 2 bases; unmatched junction nucleotides: 6. This CDR3 reads CSTSTGAYEQYF. The CDR3, as DNA: TGCAGCACATCCACAGGGGCCTACGAGCAGTACTTC.